The 30 T cell receptor beta chains listed next were all sequenced from one sample in a study of blood T cell repertoires in COVID-19. Produced via immunoSEQ multiplex PCR; TCRdb's table is partial and in-frame only. In the table there are roughly 180,000 clones, over 80% of which are singletons. The specimen was PBMCs or T cells enriched from blood (not recorded which). These receptors were taken from a woman aged 55-69 years who had recovered from COVID-19.

This rearrangement joins TRBV4-1 to TRBJ2-5; 8 bases fit TRBD2. The CDR3 runs to 16 residues. With V trimmed by 2 bases and J by 1 base, 6 bases remained unmatched. Germline V CDR1 and CDR2: MGHRA, YSYEKL. In nucleotides, the CDR3 is TGCGCCAGCAGCCAAAGCCCAGCGGGAGCCCAAGAGACCCAGTACTTC. This codes for CASSQSPAGAQETQYF.

This chain links TRBV7-9 with TRBJ1-1; no clear D gene. This CDR3 region has 13 residues. The V gene lost 5 bases and the J gene lost 5 bases, with 12 bases spanning the gap. Germline V gives CDR1 SEHNR, CDR2 FQNEAQ (reference sequence). As DNA, the CDR3 is TGTGCCAGCAGCCCATTCCGGGAGACTGAAGCTTTCTTT. Its protein product is CASSPFRETEAFF.

V gene TRBV15 combines with J gene TRBJ1-6, with 10 bases lining up with TRBD1. The germline V gene has CDR1 LNHNV and CDR2 YYDKDF (reference sequence). This CDR3 contains 16 residues. Losses at the gene ends were 4 bases for V and 8 bases for J; bases not matched to a gene: 8. This CDR3 reads CATSKTLTGGDSPLHF. In DNA, the CDR3 is TGTGCCACCAGCAAAACCTTGACAGGGGGCGATTCACCCCTCCACTTT.

This clone showed up just a few times. The rearrangement uses TRBV5-8 and TRBJ1-5; D call uncertain. This CDR3 is built from 14 residues. The V end lost 7 bases, the J end lost 3 bases, and 14 bases lay between the germline ends. The germline V gene has CDR1 SGHTS and CDR2 YDEGEE. CDR3 amino acids: CASRLWRPNQPQHF. DNA of the CDR3: TGTGCCAGCCGCCTTTGGAGGCCCAATCAGCCCCAGCATTTT.

This rearrangement joins TRBV11-3 to TRBJ1-1; D gene unclear. Germline values: CDR1 SGHNT, CDR2 YENEEA. With 3 bases removed from V and 1 base from J, the gap between germline ends came to 9 bases. The CDR3 spans 14 residues. CDR3 in amino acids: CASSLASGNTEAFF. CDR3 coding DNA: TGTGCCAGCAGCTTGGCCAGTGGGAACACTGAAGCTTTCTTT. Looking up the rest from reference TRBV11-3 and TRBJ1-1 gives the full variable domain: EAGVVQSPRYKIIEKKQPVAFWCNPISGHNTLYWYLQNLGQGPELLIRYENEEAVDDSQLPKDRFSAERLKGVDSTLKIQPAELGDSAVYLCASSLASGNTEAFFGQGTRLTVV.

J is TRBJ2-3 and V is TRBV13; D might be TRBD1 (5 bases). Trimming took off 5 bases at V and 2 bases at J, with 11 bases between the two ends. CDR3 length equals 14 residues. From germline, CDR1 is PRHDT and CDR2 FYEKMQ (reference sequence). The DNA of the CDR3 is TGTGCCAGCAGCGCCCGACAGACCACAGATACGCAGTATTTT. Amino acid sequence: CASSARQTTDTQYF.

The V and J genes are TRBV24-1 and TRBJ1-2; D is unclear. Trimming pared 4 bases from V and 8 bases from J, leaving 10 bases between. The CDR3 runs to 12 residues. Germline CDR1 and CDR2: KGHDR and SFDVKD. In DNA, the CDR3 is TGTGCCACCAGTGACAGAAGAGGAGGCTACACCTTC. It yields the protein CATSDRRGGYTF.

The chain has TRBV19 and TRBJ2-7; tentative D call: TRBD1 (6 bases). The CDR3 contains 14 residues. V was shortened by 6 bases and J by 5 bases, with 17 bases between the two germline ends. Germline CDR1 reads LNHDA; CDR2 reads SQIVND (reference sequence). The CDR3 DNA is TGTGCCAGTAGCCTAATGGGACAAGGGCACGAGCAGTACTTC. This codes for CASSLMGQGHEQYF.

Only a few counts were recorded for this clone. The germline gene is not matched at one end of the junction; a read error may be the cause. The rearrangement uses TRBV7-7 and TRBJ2-5; D is unresolved. This CDR3 contains 13 residues. Per germline, CDR1 SSHAT and CDR2 FNYEAQ (reference sequence). As DNA, the CDR3 is TGTGCTAGCAGCTTAGGGCAGCAAGAGACCCAGTACTTC. It yields the protein CASSLGQQETQYF. The full variable domain, rest sourced from reference TRBV7-7 and TRBJ2-5, is GAGVSQSPRYKVTKRGQDVTLRCDPISSHATLYWYQQALGQGPEFLTYFNYEAQPDKSGLPSDRFSAERPEGSISTLTIQRTEQRDSAMYRCASSLGQQETQYFGPGTRLLVL.

The chain carries TRBV5-1 and TRBJ2-3, with 7 positions matching TRBD2. The CDR3 runs to 14 residues. Trimming removed 0 bases from V and 6 bases from J; junction bases left unmatched: 4. From germline, CDR1 is SGHRS and CDR2 YFSETQ. The CDR3 region is CASSLGLADDTQYF. CDR3 nucleotide sequence: TGCGCCAGCAGCTTGGGACTAGCTGACGATACGCAGTATTTT.

This clone appeared a single time. This chain links TRBV5-1 with TRBJ2-3; 13 bases line up with TRBD2. Per the germline V gene, CDR1 is SGHRS and CDR2 is YFSETQ. The length of the CDR3 is 17 residues. Trimming at V came to 0 bases and at J to 4 bases, leaving 5 bases not matched to a gene. The CDR3 DNA is TGCGCCAGCAGCTTGGGGCCCACTAGCGGGAGGGCAGATACGCAGTATTTT. Translating gives CASSLGPTSGRADTQYF.

The J gene is TRBJ2-7, the V gene TRBV5-1; maybe TRBD1 (5 bases). The CDR3 has 13 residues. Germline lookup yields CDR1 SGHRS and CDR2 YFSETQ. Trimming pared 4 bases from V and 3 bases from J, leaving 11 bases between. The CDR3 here is CASSLQESYEQYF. CDR3 DNA: TGCGCCAGCAGCCTACAGGAAAGCTACGAGCAGTACTTC. Supplemented by reference TRBV5-1 and TRBJ2-7, the full variable domain reads KAGVTQTPRYLIKTRGQQVTLSCSPISGHRSVSWYQQTPGQGLQFLFEYFSETQRNKGNFPGRFSGRQFSNSRSEMNVSTLELGDSALYLCASSLQESYEQYFGPGTRLTVT.

The genes are TRBV30 and TRBJ1-6; possible D gene TRBD1, 6 bases. CDR1 is GTSNPN, CDR2 SVGIG, per germline (reference sequence). The V end lost 7 bases, the J end lost 0 bases, and 7 bases lay between the germline ends. This CDR3 has 13 residues. The CDR3 DNA sequence: TGTGCCTTACAGGGCTCCTATAATTCACCCCTCCACTTT. This codes for CALQGSYNSPLHF.

The chain links TRBV24-1 to TRBJ2-3; D gene unclear. The CDR3 is 16 residues long. Trimming removed 1 base from V and 1 base from J, with 11 bases in between. From germline, CDR1 is KGHDR and CDR2 SFDVKD. CDR3 sequence reads: CATSDFSRSGTDTQYF. CDR3 in DNA: TGTGCCACCAGTGATTTCTCGCGGTCCGGCACAGATACGCAGTATTTT.

CDR3 amino acids: CASSLTGGRGAFF. CDR3 bases: TGTGCCAGCAGCTTGACAGGGGGAAGGGGAGCTTTCTTT. J is TRBJ1-1 and V is TRBV5-8, with 8 bases identical to TRBD1. The germline gives CDR1 SGHTS, CDR2 YDEGEE. The CDR3 contains 13 residues. The junction had 6 bases not matched to a gene; V was cut back by 1 base and J by 10 bases. Supplemented by reference TRBV5-8 and TRBJ1-1, the full variable domain reads EAGVTQSPTHLIKTRGQQATLRCSPISGHTSVYWYQQALGLGLQFLLWYDEGEERNRGNFPPRFSGRQFPNYSSELNVNALELEDSALYLCASSLTGGRGAFFGQGTRLTVV.

The chain is built from TRBV28 and TRBJ2-7, with D possibly TRBD2 on 6 matching bases. Per the germline V gene, CDR1 is MDHEN and CDR2 is SYDVKM. CDR3 length equals 19 residues. V shed 3 bases and J shed 2 bases, with 26 bases lying between them. CDR3 sequence: CASSFFIALGLAMAYEQYF. CDR3 bases: TGTGCCAGCAGTTTTTTTATTGCCCTGGGGCTAGCGATGGCCTACGAGCAGTACTTC.

The rearrangement joins TRBV3-1 (or the pseudogene TRBV3-2) to TRBJ1-6; 7 bases match TRBD1. Germline V gene lookup returns CDR1 LGHDT and CDR2 YNNKEL (reference sequence). V gave up 9 bases and J gave up 6 bases; unmatched junction bases: 5. This CDR3 has 13 residues. CDR3 DNA: TGTGCCAGTTCGCGGACAGGTAATTCACCCCTCCACTTT. Translating gives CASSRTGNSPLHF.

The chain is built from TRBV6-5 and TRBJ2-7; 7 nucleotides line up with TRBD1. Germline CDR1 and CDR2: MNHEY and SVGAGI. The V segment lost 4 bases and the J segment 3 bases; nucleotides outside the gene matches: 3. This CDR3 is built from 13 residues. Here the CDR3 reads CASSSRDSYEQYF. In nucleotides, the CDR3 is TGTGCCAGCAGTTCCCGGGACAGCTACGAGCAGTACTTC.

The chain carries TRBV19 and TRBJ2-2; a possible D gene is TRBD2 (6 bases). Germline V gene lookup returns CDR1 LNHDA and CDR2 SQIVND (reference sequence). The CDR3 covers 18 residues. Trimming shortened V by 3 bases and J by 1 base, and 18 bases separated the two germline ends. CDR3 bases: TGTGCCAGTAGTATCCGGGGGAGAGTGGCGTTGAACACCGGGGAGCTGTTTTTT. This gives the protein CASSIRGRVALNTGELFF.

This clone was recorded a few times. The V gene is TRBV10-1, the J gene TRBJ1-5; 7 bases are a match to TRBD1. The CDR3 consists of 14 residues. CDR1 is WNHNN, CDR2 SYGVQD, per germline (reference sequence). Germline trimming cut 7 bases from V and 7 bases from J; bases unmatched to any gene: 10. The CDR3 sequence: CASTPGTVSQPQHF. DNA for the CDR3: TGCGCCAGCACCCCAGGGACAGTGAGCCAGCCCCAGCATTTT.

On this clone: A much more abundant neighbour one base away suggests this may be a read error. Other DNA sequences in the sample encode the same CDR3. The chain couples TRBV23-1 to TRBJ2-7; D is perhaps TRBD1 (5 bases). TRBV23-1 is known as an ORF, though its function is uncertain. This CDR3 comprises 13 residues. Trimming took off 8 bases at V and 2 bases at J, with 13 bases between the two ends. As DNA, the CDR3 is TGCGCCAGCTTATCCAGGGTAGCCTACGAGCAGTACTTC. Its translation is CASLSRVAYEQYF.

V is TRBV2 and J is TRBJ1-6; D possibly corresponds to TRBD1 (5 bases). CDR1 SNHLY and CDR2 FYNNEI come from the germline V gene. The CDR3 has 16 residues. The germline V and J ends were trimmed by 1 base and 4 bases, with 11 bases remaining between them. CDR3 nucleotides: TGTGCCAGCAGTGAAGGGGGGGGAGAATATAATTCACCCCTCCACTTT. Amino acid sequence: CASSEGGGEYNSPLHF.

The chain combines TRBV6-6 with TRBJ1-1; D call uncertain. The CDR3 has 14 residues. Trimming pared 3 bases from V and 5 bases from J, leaving 13 bases between. Per germline, CDR1 MNHNY and CDR2 SVGAGI (reference sequence). The CDR3 bases are TGTGCCAGCAGTTATCGGGGAGTGGGTACTGAAGCTTTCTTT. The encoded protein is CASSYRGVGTEAFF.

V is TRBV5-5 and J is TRBJ2-3; the D gene is possibly TRBD1 (6 bases). The CDR3 has 15 amino acids. V shed 3 bases and J shed 0 bases, with 11 bases lying between them. The germline V gene has CDR1 SGHKS and CDR2 YYEKEE (reference sequence). CDR3 nucleotides: TGTGCCAGCAGCTATTCGGGACACAGCACAGATACGCAGTATTTT. Protein sequence: CASSYSGHSTDTQYF.

The chain combines TRBV30 with TRBJ2-1; D remains ambiguous. Trimming removed 0 bases at V and 12 bases at J, with 15 bases between. CDR1 GTSNPN and CDR2 SVGIG come from the germline V gene (reference sequence). This CDR3 has 13 amino acids. CDR3 nucleotide sequence: TGTGCCTGGAGTGTCGCCGCAAGCAATCGGCAGTTCTTC. As protein: CAWSVAASNRQFF.

This sequence joins TRBV28 and TRBJ2-5, with 7 bases that match TRBD1. J was trimmed by 2 bases and V by 4 bases; bases with no gene match: 13. The CDR3 runs 17 residues. The germline V gene encodes CDR1 MDHEN and CDR2 SYDVKM. CDR3 DNA: TGTGCCAGCAGTTACGGGACAGCGACCCTACTACAAGAGACCCAGTACTTC. Residues: CASSYGTATLLQETQYF.

This chain connects TRBV28 to TRBJ1-2; D is undetermined. The CDR3 is made up of 18 amino acids. Trimming stripped 6 bases from V and 4 bases from J, with 27 bases between. Germline V lookup: CDR1 MDHEN, CDR2 SYDVKM. CDR3 sequence (DNA): TGTGCCAGCAGCCTACTACTTCAGGAGGCCAGTCGGGCCTATGGCTACACCTTC. Protein product: CASSLLLQEASRAYGYTF.

This chain links TRBV18 with TRBJ1-1, with TRBD1 matching over 7 bases. The CDR3 spans 15 residues. The V segment lost 5 bases and the J segment 6 bases; nucleotides outside the gene matches: 12. Germline CDR1 and CDR2: KGHSH and LQKENI. The chain's CDR3 is CASSSEQTGLAEAFF. The CDR3, as DNA: TGTGCCAGCTCATCCGAACAGACAGGGTTAGCTGAAGCTTTCTTT. The full variable domain, rest sourced from reference TRBV18 and TRBJ1-1, is NAGVMQNPRHLVRRRGQEARLRCSPMKGHSHVYWYRQLPEEGLKFMVYLQKENIIDESGMPKERFSAEFPKEGPSILRIQQVVRGDSAAYFCASSSEQTGLAEAFFGQGTRLTVV.

This clone has more than one count but fewer than ten. The CDR3 DNA follows: TGTGCCAGCAGGACTGACTATGGCTACACCTTC. It codes for CASRTDYGYTF. The chain combines TRBV3-1 (or the pseudogene TRBV3-2) with TRBJ1-2; D gene ambiguous. Germline CDR1 is LGHDT and CDR2 is YNNKEL (reference sequence). This CDR3 is built from 11 residues. Trimming stripped 6 bases from V and 3 bases from J, with 5 bases between.

The chain employs TRBV2 and TRBJ2-5, with 12 positions matching TRBD2. J lost 3 bases, V lost 5 bases, and 4 bases had no gene match. Germline V gene lookup returns CDR1 SNHLY and CDR2 FYNNEI. The CDR3 covers 15 residues. The CDR3 DNA follows: TGTGCCAGCAGTAGTCGACTAGCGGGGGAAGAGACCCAGTACTTC. Protein product: CASSSRLAGEETQYF. The variable domain in full, with the rest retrieved from reference TRBV2 and TRBJ2-5, is EPEVTQTPSHQVTQMGQEVILRCVPISNHLYFYWYRQILGQKVEFLVSFYNNEISEKSEIFDDQFSVERPDGSNFTLKIRSTKLEDSAMYFCASSSRLAGEETQYFGPGTRLLVL.